The present T cell receptor (beta chain) was sequenced within a study of radiotherapy plus CTLA-4 blockade in lung cancer. This CDR3 has 15 residues. In germline, CDR1 is SGHDT, CDR2 YYEEEE. J was trimmed by 4 bases and V by 4 bases; bases with no gene match: 5. Profiled with immunoSEQ multiplex PCR; TCRdb holds only in-frame clones, not every one. The profile shows 89,000 or so clones, around four fifths of them singletons. The rearrangement links TRBV5-6 to TRBJ2-1; 10 nucleotides agree with TRBD2. This clonotype was obtained from a human donor with non-small cell lung cancer who had a partial response to radiotherapy plus ipilimumab. The sequencing here drew on peripheral blood, taken from a patient treated with radiotherapy plus ipilimumab. CDR3 nucleotide sequence: TGTGCCAGCAGCATTCGGACTAGCGGTTACAATGAGCAGTTCTTC. It codes for CASSIRTSGYNEQFF.